These T cell receptor beta chains were read from a single sample in a study of T cell responses to AZD1222 COVID-19 vaccine. TCRdb's table, derived via immunoSEQ multiplex PCR, lists solely in-frame clones and lacks some. This sample has 65,000 to 100,000 clones, with about nine tenths found just once. This sample comprised peripheral blood, obtained 28 days after the second AZD1222 dose. These receptors were collected from an adult who received the AZD1222 COVID-19 vaccine. CDR3s include the opening cysteine and the closing phenylalanine or tryptophan. D genes are given only for firm matches. For some rows the clone size is stated as once, few or many, or as a class when expanded; others skip it.

j_gene: TRBJ1-2; d_gene: .; len: 14; abundance: .; v_gene: TRBV6-1; CDR3aa: CASSESHLNYGYTF; CDR3nt: TGTGCCAGCAGTGAAAGTCATTTAAACTATGGCTACACCTTC
j_gene: TRBJ1-2; d_gene: .; len: 10; abundance: .; v_gene: TRBV20-1; CDR3aa: CSPDLYGYTF; CDR3nt: TGCAGTCCCGATTTGTATGGCTACACCTTC
j_gene: TRBJ2-1; d_gene: TRBD2; len: 14; abundance: few; v_gene: TRBV3-1/TRBV3-2; CDR3aa: CASSQRTSGNEQFF; CDR3nt: TGTGCCAGCAGCCAACGGACTAGCGGCAATGAGCAGTTCTTC
j_gene: TRBJ2-7; d_gene: TRBD1; len: 12; abundance: .; v_gene: TRBV11-2; CDR3aa: CASSPGTGFAYF; CDR3nt: TGTGCCAGCAGTCCCGGGACAGGGTTTGCGTACTTC
j_gene: TRBJ2-2; d_gene: TRBD1; len: 16; abundance: few; v_gene: TRBV19; CDR3aa: CASNSRDRGDTGELFF; CDR3nt: TGTGCCAGTAACTCTAGGGACAGGGGGGACACCGGGGAGCTGTTTTTT
j_gene: TRBJ2-2; d_gene: .; len: 16; abundance: .; v_gene: TRBV2; CDR3aa: CASRDVRGANTGELFF; CDR3nt: TGTGCCAGCAGGGATGTCAGGGGGGCGAACACCGGGGAGCTGTTTTTT
j_gene: TRBJ2-1; d_gene: TRBD1; len: 15; abundance: .; v_gene: TRBV6-5; CDR3aa: CASSYSGTASNEQFF; CDR3nt: TGTGCCAGCAGTTATTCCGGGACAGCCTCCAATGAGCAGTTCTTC
j_gene: TRBJ1-4; d_gene: .; len: 13; abundance: .; v_gene: TRBV18; CDR3aa: CASSGRTNEKLFF; CDR3nt: TGTGCCAGCTCAGGGCGGACTAATGAAAAACTGTTTTTT
j_gene: TRBJ2-5; d_gene: .; len: 14; abundance: .; v_gene: TRBV21-1; CDR3aa: CASRRTVYQETQYF; CDR3nt: TGTGCCAGCAGACGGACAGTATACCAAGAGACCCAGTACTTC
j_gene: TRBJ2-1; d_gene: .; len: 11; abundance: once; v_gene: TRBV24-1; CDR3aa: CATSMINEQFF; CDR3nt: TGTGCCACCAGTATGATTAATGAGCAGTTCTTC
j_gene: TRBJ2-2; d_gene: .; len: 14; abundance: once; v_gene: TRBV5-1; CDR3aa: CASSLLSTTGELFF; CDR3nt: TGCGCCAGCAGCTTGTTGTCTACGACCGGGGAGCTGTTTTTT
j_gene: TRBJ1-6; d_gene: .; len: 16; abundance: .; v_gene: TRBV20-1; CDR3aa: CSASLVMGFYNSPLHF; CDR3nt: TGCAGTGCTAGTTTGGTCATGGGTTTCTATAATTCACCCCTCCACTTT
j_gene: TRBJ1-2; d_gene: .; len: 13; abundance: .; v_gene: TRBV2; CDR3aa: CASSIRENYGYTF; CDR3nt: TGTGCCAGCAGTATCAGGGAGAACTATGGCTACACCTTC
j_gene: TRBJ2-1; d_gene: TRBD2; len: 16; abundance: .; v_gene: TRBV6-6; CDR3aa: CASSPGLAGSYNEQFF; CDR3nt: TGTGCCAGCAGCCCCGGGCTAGCGGGCTCCTACAATGAGCAGTTCTTC
j_gene: TRBJ2-1; d_gene: TRBD2; len: 16; abundance: .; v_gene: TRBV3-1/TRBV3-2; CDR3aa: CASSQDTGGPYNEQFF; CDR3nt: TGTGCCAGCAGCCAAGATACGGGAGGGCCTTACAATGAGCAGTTCTTC
j_gene: TRBJ2-3; d_gene: TRBD2; len: 16; abundance: .; v_gene: TRBV6-6; CDR3aa: CASSPGLAGGPGTQYF; CDR3nt: TGTGCCAGCAGCCCCGGACTAGCGGGAGGGCCAGGTACGCAGTATTTT
j_gene: TRBJ1-6; d_gene: TRBD1; len: 17; abundance: .; v_gene: TRBV4-1; CDR3aa: CASSQDPGVGGNSPLHF; CDR3nt: TGCGCCAGCAGCCAAGATCCGGGGGTAGGGGGCAATTCACCCCTCCACTTT
j_gene: TRBJ1-1; d_gene: TRBD1; len: 14; abundance: .; v_gene: TRBV13; CDR3aa: CASSLHNRGTEAFF; CDR3nt: TGTGCCAGCAGCTTACACAACAGGGGTACTGAAGCTTTCTTT
j_gene: TRBJ2-3; d_gene: TRBD2; len: 17; abundance: .; v_gene: TRBV7-6; CDR3aa: CASSLDTAGGPIDTQYF; CDR3nt: TGTGCCAGCAGCTTAGATACGGCGGGAGGGCCGATAGATACGCAGTATTTT
j_gene: TRBJ2-6; d_gene: .; len: 15; abundance: .; v_gene: TRBV19; CDR3aa: CASSLEVSGANVLTF; CDR3nt: TGTGCCAGTAGTCTGGAGGTCTCTGGGGCCAACGTCCTGACTTTC
j_gene: TRBJ1-2; d_gene: .; len: 13; abundance: .; v_gene: TRBV25-1; CDR3aa: CASSESPHYGYTF; CDR3nt: TGTGCCAGCAGTGAATCCCCCCACTATGGCTACACCTTC
j_gene: TRBJ1-1; d_gene: .; len: 15; abundance: .; v_gene: TRBV28; CDR3aa: CASSPGTRVGTEAFF; CDR3nt: TGTGCCAGCAGCCCAGGGACAAGGGTTGGCACTGAAGCTTTCTTT
j_gene: TRBJ1-1; d_gene: .; len: 12; abundance: .; v_gene: TRBV12-3/TRBV12-4; CDR3aa: CASSTDSRNAFF; CDR3nt: TGTGCCAGCAGCACGGACAGCCGCAACGCTTTCTTT